Shown below are 11 T cell receptor beta chains from a single sample sequenced in a study of blood T cell repertoires in COVID-19. Clones were read by immunoSEQ multiplex PCR, and TCRdb kept only the in-frame ones, dropping some. The sample includes approximately 270,000 clones, 80% to 90% seen only once; the top ten take 3.5% to 4.5%. What was sequenced was PBMCs or T cells enriched from blood (not recorded which). These receptors all come from a woman aged 30 to 39 who had recovered from COVID-19.

The rearrangement uses TRBV3-1 (or the pseudogene TRBV3-2) and TRBJ2-1, with TRBD1 as a possible D gene (6 bases). The germline V gene encodes CDR1 LGHDT and CDR2 YNNKEL (reference sequence). V was clipped by 1 base and J by 6 bases, with 13 bases between them. The CDR3 is 15 residues long. CDR3 sequence: CASSQVGRTVNEQFF. The CDR3 DNA reads TGTGCCAGCAGCCAAGTGGGAAGGACAGTCAATGAGCAGTTCTTC.

The rearrangement joins TRBV3-1 (or the pseudogene TRBV3-2) to TRBJ2-7, with D perhaps matching TRBD1 (7 bases). V was trimmed by 0 bases and J by 6 bases, leaving 15 bases between them. CDR1 LGHDT and CDR2 YNNKEL come from the germline V gene (reference sequence). CDR3 size: 15 residues. In nucleotides, the CDR3 is TGTGCCAGCAGCCAAGATTCGGCAGGGGGGTCCGAGCAGTACTTC. Translation: CASSQDSAGGSEQYF.

A single count supports this clone. The CDR3 region is CASSLQGGEKLFF. The CDR3 nucleotides read TGTGCCAGCAGTTTACAGGGAGGTGAAAAACTGTTTTTT. The rearrangement links TRBV12-3 or TRBV12-4 to TRBJ1-4; tentative D call: TRBD1 (5 bases). This CDR3 is 13 amino acids long. V lost 2 bases and J 7 bases, leaving 8 bases between the germline ends.

The chain employs TRBV5-1 and TRBJ1-2; 8 nucleotides align to TRBD1. The CDR3 covers 13 residues. After removal of 4 bases from V and 7 bases from J, the junction contained 6 bases not matched to a gene. Looked up from germline, CDR1 is SGHRS and CDR2 is YFSETQ. CDR3 sequence: CASSTDRGGGYTF. DNA for the CDR3: TGCGCCAGCAGCACCGACAGGGGCGGTGGCTACACCTTC.

The chain couples TRBV6-6 to TRBJ2-2; 7 bases map to TRBD1. The CDR3 is made up of 16 amino acids. J was trimmed by 0 bases and V by 6 bases; bases with no gene match: 7. CDR1 and CDR2 from the germline V gene are MNHNY and SVGAGI (reference sequence). CDR3: CASRTRGQANTGELFF. The CDR3 nucleotides are TGTGCCAGCAGAACTCGTGGACAGGCGAACACCGGGGAGCTGTTTTTT.

CDR3 protein: CASTKDRVGRHF. CDR3 nucleotides: TGTGCCAGCACCAAAGACAGGGTAGGGAGGCATTTT. The chain joins TRBV6-6 to TRBJ1-5, with 7 bases identical to TRBD1. The germline gives CDR1 MNHNY, CDR2 SVGAGI (reference sequence). The junction had 12 bases not matched to a gene; V was cut back by 7 bases and J by 15 bases. The CDR3 extends over 12 amino acids.

The chain is built from TRBV18 and TRBJ2-5; TRBD1 is a possible D gene (5 bases). CDR1 and CDR2 (germline): KGHSH, LQKENI. The CDR3 consists of 14 residues. The V and J ends lost 2 bases and 0 bases respectively, with 7 bases between them. CDR3 region: CASSPRGNQETQYF. The CDR3 nucleotides are TGTGCCAGCTCACCAAGGGGAAACCAAGAGACCCAGTACTTC.

The chain has TRBV7-2 and TRBJ2-3, with D uncertain. V dropped 4 bases and J dropped 5 bases, with 10 bases sitting between them. CDR1 SGHTA and CDR2 FQGNSA come from the germline V gene. The CDR3 consists of 13 residues. CDR3 bases: TGTGCCAGCAGCTACAGAGTTCTAGATACGCAGTATTTT. This encodes CASSYRVLDTQYF. The full variable domain, its missing parts supplied by reference TRBV7-2 and TRBJ2-3, is GAGVSQSPSNKVTEKGKDVELRCDPISGHTALYWYRQSLGQGLEFLIYFQGNSAPDKSGLPSDRFSAERTGGSVSTLTIQRTQQEDSAVYLCASSYRVLDTQYFGPGTRLTVL.

J is TRBJ2-3 and V is TRBV13; 10 nucleotides line up with TRBD2. The CDR3 consists of 15 residues. Trimming at V came to 5 bases and at J to 7 bases, leaving 9 bases not matched to a gene. Per germline, CDR1 PRHDT and CDR2 FYEKMQ (reference sequence). The CDR3 DNA is TGTGCCAGCAGCCAAAGCGGGGGGGCAGGGAATACGCAGTATTTT. Translated, it gives CASSQSGGAGNTQYF.

Comment on this clone: One junction end does not reproduce the germline sequence, and a read error may be involved. The V gene is TRBV28, the J gene TRBJ1-1; the D is unclear. CDR1 is MDHEN and CDR2 is SYDVKM in the germline V gene. The length of the CDR3 is 10 residues. The CDR3 spells CASRAETTTF. In DNA form, the CDR3 reads TGTGCCAGCAGGGCGGAGACGACGACTTTT.

The genes are TRBV15 and TRBJ2-3; the D gene is possibly TRBD1 (5 bases). The CDR3 is 19 amino acids. Trimming stripped 4 bases from V and 2 bases from J, with 25 bases between. Looked up from germline, CDR1 is LNHNV and CDR2 is YYDKDF (reference sequence). The CDR3 DNA reads TGTGCCACCAGCAAACTTTTATTAGGACACGTCCAAGCCACAGATACGCAGTATTTT. Its translation is CATSKLLLGHVQATDTQYF. The variable domain in full, with the rest retrieved from reference TRBV15 and TRBJ2-3, is DAMVIQNPRYQVTQFGKPVTLSCSQTLNHNVMYWYQQKSSQAPKLLFHYYDKDFNNEADTPDNFQSRRPNTSFCFLDIRSPGLGDTAMYLCATSKLLLGHVQATDTQYFGPGTRLTVL.